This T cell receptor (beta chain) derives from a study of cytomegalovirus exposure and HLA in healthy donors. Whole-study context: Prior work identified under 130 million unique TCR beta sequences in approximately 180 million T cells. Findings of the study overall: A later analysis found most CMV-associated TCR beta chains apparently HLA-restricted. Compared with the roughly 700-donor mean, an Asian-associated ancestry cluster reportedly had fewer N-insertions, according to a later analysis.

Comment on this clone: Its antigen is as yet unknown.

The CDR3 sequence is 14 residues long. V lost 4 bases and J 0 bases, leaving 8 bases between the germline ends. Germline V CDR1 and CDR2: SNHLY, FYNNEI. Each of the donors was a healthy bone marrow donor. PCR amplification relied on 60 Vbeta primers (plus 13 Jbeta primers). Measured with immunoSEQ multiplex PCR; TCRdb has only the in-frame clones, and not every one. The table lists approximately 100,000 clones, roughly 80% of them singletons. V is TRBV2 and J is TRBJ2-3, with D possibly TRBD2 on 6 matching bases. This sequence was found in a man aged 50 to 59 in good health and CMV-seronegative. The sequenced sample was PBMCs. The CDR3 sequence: CASSVGGSTDTQYF. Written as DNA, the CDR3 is TGTGCCAGCAGTGTGGGAGGTAGCACAGATACGCAGTATTTT.